This T cell receptor beta chain emerged from a study of glioma-infiltrating T cells after dendritic cell vaccination. Points on this clone: What it binds is not known.

Time point given: after dendritic cell vaccination, including at tumor progression/relapse. Selection required adequate fresh-frozen tumor tissue plus more than two years' survival data. Blood PBMC samples: pre-vaccination, two weeks post third vaccination, and at tumor progression. The ends were cut back, 4 bases at V and 6 bases at J, with 17 bases in the middle. The CDR3 consists of 14 residues. Per germline, CDR1 SGDLS and CDR2 YYNGEE. Primers: 60 V beta forward and 13 J beta reverse. The protocol was immunoSEQ multiplex PCR, while the TCRdb copy is restricted to in-frame clones and leaves out a portion. The table records just under 60,000 clones, around 83% of them present only once. Overall study results and limits: Higher TCR clonality did not directly relate to longer survival.

Here the sequenced sample was blood, taken after dendritic cell vaccination. The receptor was isolated from a human donor with glioblastoma. The chain joins TRBV9 to TRBJ2-7; D is perhaps TRBD1 (6 bases). The CDR3 DNA follows: TGTGCCAGCAGCACAGGGAGTTGGGGGCTCGAGCAGTACTTC. Amino acids: CASSTGSWGLEQYF.